The clone carrying this T cell receptor beta chain appeared a few times. In the authors' methods: Amplification of reference gene primers provided the estimated nucleated cell counts. Assay: immunoSEQ multiplex PCR; the TCRdb copy retains only in-frame clones and omits some. Clone size and the V and J calls come from that table; the DNA yielded D and trimming. Seen here are some 170,000 clones, about 74% observed once, and the top ten hold about 8.3%. These data belong to a study of blood T cell repertoires in COVID-19. The overall study: COVID-19 samples, acute and convalescent, were from the United States, Italy and Spain. T cells, B-cell-depleted T cells, or PBMCs supplied cDNA or gDNA.

The TCR originated in a man in his fifties or sixties with acute or convalescent COVID-19. Sequencing was performed on peripheral blood.

Here the CDR3 DNA reads TGTGCCAGTAGTATTCCCGGACTAGCGGGGGGAAGTGAGCAGTTCTTC. Its translation: CASSIPGLAGGSEQFF. The chain carries TRBV19 and TRBJ2-1; 14 nucleotides line up with TRBD2. The V segment lost 3 bases and the J segment 9 bases; nucleotides outside the gene matches: 7. The CDR3 is 16 amino acids. Per germline, CDR1 LNHDA and CDR2 SQIVND (reference sequence).